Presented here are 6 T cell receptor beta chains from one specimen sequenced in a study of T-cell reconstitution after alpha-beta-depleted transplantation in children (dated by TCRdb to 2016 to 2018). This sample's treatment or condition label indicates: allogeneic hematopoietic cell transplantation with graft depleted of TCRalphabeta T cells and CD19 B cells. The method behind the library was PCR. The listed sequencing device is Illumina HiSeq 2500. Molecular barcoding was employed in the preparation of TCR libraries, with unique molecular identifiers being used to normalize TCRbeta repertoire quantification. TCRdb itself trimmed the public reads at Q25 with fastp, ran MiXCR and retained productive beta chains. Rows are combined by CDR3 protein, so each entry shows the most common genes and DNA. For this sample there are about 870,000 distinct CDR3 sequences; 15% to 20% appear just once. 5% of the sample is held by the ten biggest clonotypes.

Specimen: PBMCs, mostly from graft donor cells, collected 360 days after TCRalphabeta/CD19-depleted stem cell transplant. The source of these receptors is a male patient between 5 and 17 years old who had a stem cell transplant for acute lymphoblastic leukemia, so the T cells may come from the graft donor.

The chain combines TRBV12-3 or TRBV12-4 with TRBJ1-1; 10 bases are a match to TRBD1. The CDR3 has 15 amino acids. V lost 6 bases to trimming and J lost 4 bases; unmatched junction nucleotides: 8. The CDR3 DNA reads TGTGCCAGCAGACCCGACAGGGGGCGGATCACTGAAGCTTTCTTT. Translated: CASRPDRGRITEAFF.

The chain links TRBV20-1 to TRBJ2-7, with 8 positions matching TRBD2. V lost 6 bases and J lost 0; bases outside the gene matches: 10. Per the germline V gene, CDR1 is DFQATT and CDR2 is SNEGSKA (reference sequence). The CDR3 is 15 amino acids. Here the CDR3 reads CSAGGDYRDSYEQYF. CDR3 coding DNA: TGCAGTGCCGGGGGGGACTACCGTGACTCCTACGAGCAGTACTTC.

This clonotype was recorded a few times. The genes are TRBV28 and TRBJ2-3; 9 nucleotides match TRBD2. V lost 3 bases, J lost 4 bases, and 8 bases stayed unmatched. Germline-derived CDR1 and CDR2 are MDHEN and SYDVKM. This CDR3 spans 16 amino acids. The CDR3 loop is CASSFYGGRAPDTQYF. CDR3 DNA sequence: TGTGCCAGCAGTTTCTACGGCGGGAGGGCCCCAGATACGCAGTATTTT.

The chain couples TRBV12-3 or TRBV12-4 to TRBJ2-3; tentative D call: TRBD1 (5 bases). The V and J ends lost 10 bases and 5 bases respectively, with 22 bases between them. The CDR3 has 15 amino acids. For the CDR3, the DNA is TGTGCCATCACCTCGACTTCGCCCAGGGAAGATACGCAGTATTTT. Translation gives CAITSTSPREDTQYF.

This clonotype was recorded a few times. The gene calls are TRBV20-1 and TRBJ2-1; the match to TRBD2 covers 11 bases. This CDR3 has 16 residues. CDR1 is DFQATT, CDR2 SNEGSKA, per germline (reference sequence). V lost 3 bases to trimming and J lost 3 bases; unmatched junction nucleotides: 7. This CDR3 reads CSARQLAGANYNEQFF. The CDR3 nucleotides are TGCAGTGCTAGGCAACTAGCGGGAGCCAACTACAATGAGCAGTTCTTC.

The chain's CDR3 is CASQRMETSGTPYEQYF. In DNA form, the CDR3 reads TGCGCCAGCCAAAGGATGGAGACTAGCGGGACGCCCTACGAGCAGTACTTC. V and J are TRBV5-1 and TRBJ2-7; TRBD2 agrees at 11 bases. The CDR3 contains 17 residues. Unmatched junction bases numbered 14, after V lost 7 bases and J lost 2 bases. Per germline, CDR1 SGHRS and CDR2 YFSETQ.